A single TCR beta chain is shown here with its context. The antigen is undetermined. The V gene's germline CDR1 is SGHNT and CDR2 YYREEE (reference sequence). The CDR3 runs to 15 residues. V lost 2 bases and J lost 5; bases outside the gene matches: 8. Populations obtained by sorting all exceeded 95% purity. The authors reverse transcribed all of the isolated RNA, so sequencing captured expressed TCRB transcripts. About 3.6 million reads were obtained on average from naive, central memory and regulatory T cell samples. The assay was immunoSEQ multiplex PCR, and TCRdb's table has in-frame clones only and misses some. The data contain roughly 160,000 clones, under 9.5% of them seen just once; the ten biggest clones take up roughly 0.46%. The data belong to a study of beta chain features in type 1 diabetes. At the level of the study: Sorted cells, approximately 110,000,000 in number, were examined across all samples. Study-wide results and limits: Significant though moderate, a shortening of TCRB CDR3s appeared in all four CD4+ subsets of Type 1 diabetes patients. Here, the possible influence of HLA type (on TCRB rearrangement) remained unresolved.

The sample consisted of central memory CD4+ T cells from blood. The sequence was collected from a man younger than 30 with type 1 diabetes. The V call is TRBV5-4, the J call TRBJ2-5; TRBD1 aligns across 8 bases. The chain's CDR3 is CASSFNRGTGETQYF. For the CDR3, the DNA is TGTGCCAGCAGCTTCAACAGGGGGACGGGGGAGACCCAGTACTTC. Full variable domain (rest looked up from reference TRBV5-4 and TRBJ2-5): ETGVTQSPTHLIKTRGQQVTLRCSSQSGHNTVSWYQQALGQGPQFIFQYYREEENGRGNFPPRFSGLQFPNYSSELNVNALELDDSALYLCASSFNRGTGETQYFGPGTRLLVL.